The 17 T cell receptor beta chains presented below share a single source sample, sequenced in a study of blood T cell repertoires in COVID-19. This table comes from immunoSEQ multiplex PCR, and its TCRdb copy is limited to in-frame clones, with some not included. The sample comprises 120,000 or so clones, around 86% of which are singletons, and over 25% rests with the top ten. The sequenced sample consisted of peripheral blood. Receptors were obtained from a woman aged 80 or older with acute or convalescent COVID-19.

The chain joins TRBV10-1 to TRBJ2-7; 7 positions match TRBD1. Germline V gene sequence: CDR1 WNHNN, CDR2 SYGVQD (reference sequence). The V gene end was trimmed by 8 bases and the J gene end by 6 bases; junction bases not matched to a gene: 7. The CDR3 consists of 12 residues. In DNA form, the CDR3 reads TGCGCCAGCTCGGGACAGAGAGGCGAGCAGTACTTC. Amino acids: CASSGQRGEQYF.

The V gene is TRBV19, the J gene TRBJ1-3, with unresolved D. The germline gives CDR1 LNHDA, CDR2 SQIVND (reference sequence). The CDR3 covers 16 residues. The V end was cut by 4 bases, the J end by 1 base, with 14 bases between. CDR3 sequence reads: CASSTPGSESGNTIYF. The DNA of the CDR3 is TGTGCCAGTAGTACCCCCGGCAGCGAATCTGGAAACACCATATATTTT.

This clone was detected only a few times. CDR3 loop: CASSRGQWGNEQFF. In DNA form, the CDR3 reads TGTGCCAGCAGTCGCGGACAGTGGGGCAATGAGCAGTTCTTC. The rearrangement joins TRBV27 to TRBJ2-1, with D tentatively TRBD1 (6 bases). CDR3 length: 14 residues. Germline CDR1 reads MNHEY; CDR2 reads SMNVEV (reference sequence). V was clipped by 5 bases and J by 6 bases, with 14 bases between them.

This chain uses TRBV11-2 with TRBJ1-1; unclear D gene. CDR1 is SGHAT and CDR2 is FQNNGV in the germline V gene. This CDR3 region has 15 residues. The V end was cut by 5 bases, the J end by 1 base, with 14 bases between. CDR3 loop: CASSKTPGSNTEAFF. DNA for the CDR3: TGTGCCAGCAGCAAGACCCCGGGATCGAACACTGAAGCTTTCTTT.

The chain links TRBV12-3 or TRBV12-4 to TRBJ1-1; 7 bases align to TRBD1. Trimming removed 6 bases from V and 8 bases from J; junction bases left unmatched: 9. The CDR3 is 13 residues long. The CDR3 bases are TGTGCCAGCAGGCTCACCGGACAGGTGGAAGCTTTCTTT. This encodes CASRLTGQVEAFF.

This rearrangement joins TRBV30 to TRBJ1-5; the D gene is possibly TRBD1 (6 bases). Germline V CDR1 and CDR2: GTSNPN, SVGIG (reference sequence). This CDR3 comprises 11 residues. The CDR3 DNA reads TGTGCTCCGACAGGTAATCAGCCCCAGCATTTT. Protein: CAPTGNQPQHF.

The chain couples TRBV11-2 to TRBJ2-7; D gene uncertain. From germline, CDR1 is SGHAT and CDR2 FQNNGV. Between the trimmed V and J ends, which lost 1 base and 6 bases, there was a span of 10 bases. The CDR3 loop spans 13 amino acids. This CDR3 reads CASSLVVFGEQYV. The CDR3 DNA reads as TGTGCCAGCAGCTTAGTTGTCTTCGGCGAGCAGTACGTC.

The chain carries TRBV7-9 and TRBJ2-5; 8 nucleotides align to TRBD1. Per germline, CDR1 SEHNR and CDR2 FQNEAQ (reference sequence). The CDR3 contains 17 residues. The V gene end was trimmed by 3 bases and the J gene end by 5 bases; junction bases not matched to a gene: 14. CDR3: CASSLILSRDRSETQYF. The CDR3 coding sequence is TGTGCCAGCAGCTTGATTCTATCGCGGGACAGGTCGGAGACCCAGTACTTC.

The chain links TRBV29-1 to TRBJ1-1, with D uncertain. V was pared by 4 bases and J by 10 bases, with 13 bases between. Germline loops: CDR1 SQVTM, CDR2 ANQGSEA. The CDR3 runs to 11 residues. The CDR3: CSVVGRAGAFF. CDR3 nucleotide sequence: TGCAGCGTTGTCGGTCGGGCGGGAGCTTTCTTT.

This chain joins TRBV6-6 and TRBJ1-2; TRBD1 agrees at 10 bases. Trimming at V came to 5 bases and at J to 2 bases, leaving 2 bases not matched to a gene. The V gene's germline CDR1 is MNHNY and CDR2 SVGAGI (reference sequence). The CDR3 has 14 amino acids. CDR3 amino acids: CASSRGQGNYGYTF. The CDR3 DNA sequence: TGTGCCAGCAGTAGGGGACAGGGGAACTATGGCTACACCTTC.

The V call is TRBV5-1, the J call TRBJ1-3, with 10 bases aligning to TRBD1. J lost 6 bases, V lost 1 base, and 7 bases had no gene match. CDR1 and CDR2 (germline): SGHRS, YFSETQ. CDR3 length equals 16 residues. The CDR3, as DNA: TGCGCCAGCAGCTTGATCGGACAGGGGGGTGAAAACACCATATATTTT. This encodes CASSLIGQGGENTIYF.

This clone appeared a few times. The rearrangement links TRBV5-1 to TRBJ1-1; D is possibly TRBD1 (5 bases). The CDR3 is 13 residues long. Germline CDR1 is SGHRS and CDR2 is YFSETQ. Trimming cost V 4 bases and J 1 base, with 8 bases left between them. The CDR3 sequence is CASSNDRNTEAFF. CDR3 nucleotide sequence: TGCGCCAGCAGCAACGACAGGAACACTGAAGCTTTCTTT.

The V and J genes are TRBV2 and TRBJ2-1; a weak D match, TRBD1 (5 bases). Trimming shortened V by 2 bases and J by 15 bases, and 11 bases separated the two germline ends. Germline values: CDR1 SNHLY, CDR2 FYNNEI. This CDR3 comprises 11 residues. The CDR3 nucleotides read TGTGCCAGCAGTGAATATTTAGGGGTGTTCTTC. Protein sequence: CASSEYLGVFF. The variable domain in full, with the rest retrieved from reference TRBV2 and TRBJ2-1, is EPEVTQTPSHQVTQMGQEVILRCVPISNHLYFYWYRQILGQKVEFLVSFYNNEISEKSEIFDDQFSVERPDGSNFTLKIRSTKLEDSAMYFCASSEYLGVFFGPGTRLTVL.

This sequence joins TRBV7-2 and TRBJ2-5; 7 bases fit TRBD2. CDR3 size: 18 residues. From germline, CDR1 is SGHTA and CDR2 FQGNSA. Trimming took 1 base from V and 0 from J; bases not matched to a gene: 11. The CDR3 nucleotides read TGTGCCAGCAGCTTAGGTGACGGGGGGAACCTGTACCAAGAGACCCAGTACTTC. Encoded protein: CASSLGDGGNLYQETQYF.

The J gene is TRBJ1-5, the V gene TRBV4-2; possible D gene TRBD1, 5 bases. The V end was cut by 4 bases, the J end by 2 bases, with 15 bases between. The CDR3 is 16 amino acids. CDR1 and CDR2 from the germline V gene are LGHNA and YNFKEQ. For the CDR3, the DNA is TGTGCCAGCAGCCCCGCCAGGCAGGGTGGCAATCAGCCCCAGCATTTT. This translates into CASSPARQGGNQPQHF.

This sequence joins TRBV5-4 and TRBJ2-5; the match to TRBD2 covers 8 bases. Germline values: CDR1 SGHNT, CDR2 YYREEE (reference sequence). Trimming cost V 2 bases and J 0 bases; bases outside gene matches: 9. CDR3 length: 17 amino acids. CDR3 sequence reads: CASSLGSRGANQETQYF. CDR3 nucleotides: TGTGCCAGCAGCTTAGGCTCGCGGGGGGCCAACCAAGAGACCCAGTACTTC.

V gene TRBV2 combines with J gene TRBJ1-2; 10 bases line up with TRBD1. Trimming removed 5 bases from V and 2 bases from J; junction bases left unmatched: 5. Germline CDR1 SNHLY, CDR2 FYNNEI. The CDR3 has 15 amino acids. The CDR3 coding sequence is TGTGCCAGCAGTCTCCGGGACAGGGGAAACTATGGCTACACCTTC. Translation: CASSLRDRGNYGYTF.